This T cell receptor (beta chain) derives from a study of T cell responses to AZD1222 COVID-19 vaccine. Regarding the study as a whole: Repertoire samples came only from after the peak T cell response. Spike-specific TCR repertoires showed rising breadth and depth after two AZD1222 doses.

For this clone: Its antigen is still unknown.

Assay used: immunoSEQ multiplex PCR; TCRdb lists only in-frame clones, some missing. The sample consists of more than 150,000 clones, 90% of them appearing once. Specimen: peripheral blood, collected on day 0 of AZD1222 vaccination. The sequence derives from an adult in good health.

The CDR3 DNA follows: TGTGCCAGTAGTATAGGGCCGCAGTCTGAGCAGTACTTC. It translates to CASSIGPQSEQYF. V is TRBV19 and J is TRBJ2-7; D uncertain. Germline V gene lookup returns CDR1 LNHDA and CDR2 SQIVND (reference sequence). Trimming stripped 1 base from V and 7 bases from J, with 11 bases between. The CDR3 runs 13 residues. The full variable domain, completed using reference TRBV19 and TRBJ2-7, is DGGITQSPKYLFRKEGQNVTLSCEQNLNHDAMYWYRQDPGQGLRLIYYSQIVNDFQKGDIAEGYSVSREKKESFPLTVTSAQKNPTAFYLCASSIGPQSEQYFGPGTRLTVT.